The clone carrying this T cell receptor beta chain was found a few times. TCRdb independently ran MiXCR on the 5' RACE reads; one entry per CDR3 protein. The data contain more than 300,000 distinct CDR3 sequences, roughly 13% of them singletons. The data derive from a study of T-cell memory formation after mild COVID-19. The CDR3 consists of 14 residues. CDR1 is MNHEY, CDR2 SVGEGT, per germline. Trimming left V 0 bases short and J 6 bases short, with 11 bases between. The sample was PBMCs or a T cell subset sorted from them (not recorded which). This sequence joins TRBV6-2 or TRBV6-3 and TRBJ1-1, with D unclear. This sequence was found in a man between 18 and 35 years old who had mild COVID-19 (a few samples of this study predate the infection). Cell type and time point are not known. The CDR3 coding sequence is TGTGCCAGCAGTTACTCGTGGGAGGGTTCTGAAGCTTTCTTT. This translates into CASSYSWEGSEAFF.